This T cell receptor (beta chain) was profiled in a study of shared T cell receptors in the human thymus. The table came from immunoSEQ multiplex PCR; TCRdb's copy has only in-frame clones and leaves some out. The data hold over 650,000 clones, with around 87% observed a single time. A further study also used this sample, focusing on human thymus T cells. From that paper: The donors were infants in Finland with congenital heart defects, otherwise immunologically healthy.

The receptor was derived from a boy in the first two years of life with a congenital heart defect. The sequenced material came from thymocytes.

The CDR3 region has the DNA TGTGCCAGCAGTTTACCCACGACAGACGGCTACACCTTC. Its translation is CASSLPTTDGYTF. This rearrangement joins TRBV28 to TRBJ1-2; a weak D match, TRBD1 (5 bases). CDR3 size: 13 residues. Per the germline V gene, CDR1 is MDHEN and CDR2 is SYDVKM. Deletions cut 2 bases from V and 8 bases from J, with 12 bases between.